These 6 T cell receptor beta chains were all obtained from the same sample, sequenced in a study of blood T cells in healthy people across ages. Sample-barcoded 5' priming and a J-beta primer mix drove a second PCR of roughly 6 to 12 cycles. TCRdb used MiXCR to reprocess the 5' RACE reads, holding one entry per CDR3 protein. The sample records under 950,000 distinct CDR3 sequences, about a fifth being singletons. The specimen was blood. These receptors came from a man aged 65 to 79 in good health.

This clonotype was seen a few times. The CDR3: CASSEGSETQYF. The CDR3 region has the DNA TGTGCCAGCAGTGAAGGTTCTGAGACCCAGTACTTC. The chain has TRBV2 and TRBJ2-5; D gene uncertain. Germline loops: CDR1 SNHLY, CDR2 FYNNEI. The V end lost 1 base, the J end lost 5 bases, and 5 bases lay between the germline ends. This CDR3 region has 12 residues.

This rearrangement joins TRBV27 to TRBJ2-5; 8 bases are a match to TRBD2. V was clipped by 6 bases and J by 1 base; unmatched bases: 10. The CDR3 has 16 amino acids. Per germline, CDR1 MNHEY and CDR2 SMNVEV (reference sequence). CDR3 nucleotides: TGTGCCAGCAGCGCCTCTAGCGGGTGGGGCCAAGAGACCCAGTACTTC. This codes for CASSASSGWGQETQYF.

The sample holds a few counts of this clonotype. V is TRBV14 and J is TRBJ1-2; D is ambiguous. The ends were cut back, 0 bases at V and 8 bases at J, with 13 bases in the middle. Germline-derived CDR1 and CDR2 are SGHDN and FVKESK. CDR3 length equals 14 residues. The CDR3 coding sequence is TGTGCCAGCAGCCAAGAATTTGGGGTCGGGGGCTACACCTTC. Amino acids: CASSQEFGVGGYTF.

This clonotype was found a few times. The J gene is TRBJ2-5, the V gene TRBV6-5, with a possible D match to TRBD2 (5 bases). V was cut by 6 bases and J by 5 bases, with 16 bases left in between. The CDR3 covers 14 residues. Per germline, CDR1 MNHEY and CDR2 SVGAGI. CDR3 coding DNA: TGTGCCAGCAGGCCCGCCGAGGGCTATGAGACCCAGTACTTC. Translation: CASRPAEGYETQYF.

This sequence joins TRBV20-1 and TRBJ1-6; 10 bases align to TRBD1. CDR3 length: 16 amino acids. The V segment lost 3 bases and the J segment 3 bases; nucleotides outside the gene matches: 5. Germline-derived CDR1 and CDR2 are DFQATT and SNEGSKA (reference sequence). The CDR3 DNA is TGCAGTGCTAGGCGGGACAGGGGTCACTATAATTCACCCCTCCACTTT. It encodes CSARRDRGHYNSPLHF.

The J gene is TRBJ2-1, the V gene TRBV29-1, with D maybe TRBD1 (7 bases). Trimming took 4 bases from V and 4 from J, leaving 11 bases between them. The CDR3 consists of 13 residues. The germline V gene encodes CDR1 SQVTM and CDR2 ANQGSEA. CDR3 DNA: TGCAGCGTTGGACAGGGAGGTTACAATGAGCAGTTCTTC. It encodes CSVGQGGYNEQFF.